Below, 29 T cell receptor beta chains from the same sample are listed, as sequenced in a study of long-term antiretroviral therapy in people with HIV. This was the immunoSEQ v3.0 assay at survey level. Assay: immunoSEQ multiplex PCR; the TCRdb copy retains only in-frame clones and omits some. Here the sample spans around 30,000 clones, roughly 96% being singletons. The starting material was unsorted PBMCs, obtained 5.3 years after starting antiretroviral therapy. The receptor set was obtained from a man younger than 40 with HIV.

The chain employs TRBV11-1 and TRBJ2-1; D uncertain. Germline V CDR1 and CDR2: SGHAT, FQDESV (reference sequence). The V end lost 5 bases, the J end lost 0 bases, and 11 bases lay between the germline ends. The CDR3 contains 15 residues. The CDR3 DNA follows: TGTGCCAGCAGCCCAGACTGGAGCTCCTACAATGAGCAGTTCTTC. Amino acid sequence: CASSPDWSSYNEQFF.

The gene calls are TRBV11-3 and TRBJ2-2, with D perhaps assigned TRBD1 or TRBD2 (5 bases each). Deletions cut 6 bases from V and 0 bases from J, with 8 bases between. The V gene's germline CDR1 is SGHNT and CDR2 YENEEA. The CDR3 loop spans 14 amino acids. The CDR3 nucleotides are TGTGCCAGCAGTCAGGGACCGAACACCGGGGAGCTGTTTTTT. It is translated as CASSQGPNTGELFF.

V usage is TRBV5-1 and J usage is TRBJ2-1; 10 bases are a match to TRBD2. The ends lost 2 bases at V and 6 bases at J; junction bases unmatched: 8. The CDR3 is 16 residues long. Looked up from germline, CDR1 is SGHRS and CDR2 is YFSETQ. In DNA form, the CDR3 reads TGCGCCAGCAGCTTTCCCCTAGCGGGAGTCAGCAATGAGCAGTTCTTC. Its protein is CASSFPLAGVSNEQFF.

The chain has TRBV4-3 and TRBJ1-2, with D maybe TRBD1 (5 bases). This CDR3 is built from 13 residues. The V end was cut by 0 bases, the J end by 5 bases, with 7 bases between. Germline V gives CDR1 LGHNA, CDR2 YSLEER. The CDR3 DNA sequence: TGCGCCAGCAGCCAAGATCGGGGGTATGGCTACACCTTC. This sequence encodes CASSQDRGYGYTF.

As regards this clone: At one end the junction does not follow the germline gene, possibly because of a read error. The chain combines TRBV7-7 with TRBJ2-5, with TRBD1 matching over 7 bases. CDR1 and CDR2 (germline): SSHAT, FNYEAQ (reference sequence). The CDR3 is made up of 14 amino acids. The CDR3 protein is CASSPDRVYETQYF. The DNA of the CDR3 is TGTGCTAGCAGCCCCGACAGGGTGTATGAGACCCAGTACTTC.

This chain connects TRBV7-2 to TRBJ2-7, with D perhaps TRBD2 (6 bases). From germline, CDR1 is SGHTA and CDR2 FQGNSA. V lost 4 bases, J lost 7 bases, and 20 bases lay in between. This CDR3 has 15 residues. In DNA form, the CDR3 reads TGTGCCAGCAGCTCCCGACTAGATTTTTGGAGGGAGCAGTACTTC. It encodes CASSSRLDFWREQYF.

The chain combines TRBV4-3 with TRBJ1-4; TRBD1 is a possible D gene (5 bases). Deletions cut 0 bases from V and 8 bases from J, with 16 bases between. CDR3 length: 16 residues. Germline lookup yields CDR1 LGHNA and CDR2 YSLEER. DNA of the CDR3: TGCGCCAGCAGCCAAGATGGGACCGGGGCTGGAGAAAAACTGTTTTTT. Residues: CASSQDGTGAGEKLFF.

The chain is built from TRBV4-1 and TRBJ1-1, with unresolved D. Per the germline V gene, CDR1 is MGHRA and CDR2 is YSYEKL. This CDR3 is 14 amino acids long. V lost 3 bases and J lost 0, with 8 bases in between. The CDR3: CASSHPSLNTEAFF. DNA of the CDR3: TGCGCCAGCAGCCATCCCTCACTGAACACTGAAGCTTTCTTT.

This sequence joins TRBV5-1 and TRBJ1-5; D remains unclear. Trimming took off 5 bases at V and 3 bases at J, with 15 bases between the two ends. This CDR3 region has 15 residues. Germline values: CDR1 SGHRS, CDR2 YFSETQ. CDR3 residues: CASSPGPVINQPQHF. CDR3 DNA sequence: TGCGCCAGCAGTCCGGGCCCCGTAATCAATCAGCCCCAGCATTTT.

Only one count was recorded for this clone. The CDR3 nucleotides are TGCGCCAGCGGGATGACTAGCTCCTACGAGCAGTACTTC. This gives the protein CASGMTSSYEQYF. The chain employs TRBV5-1 and TRBJ2-7; possible D gene TRBD2, 6 bases. Germline V gene data show CDR1 as SGHRS and CDR2 as YFSETQ. V lost 7 bases, J lost 0 bases, and 11 bases lay in between. The CDR3 contains 13 residues.

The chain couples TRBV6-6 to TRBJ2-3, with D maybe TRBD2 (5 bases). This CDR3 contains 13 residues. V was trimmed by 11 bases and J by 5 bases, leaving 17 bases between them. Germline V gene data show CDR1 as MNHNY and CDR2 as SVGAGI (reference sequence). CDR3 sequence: CAAAGGPGDTQYF. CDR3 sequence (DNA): TGTGCCGCCGCGGGCGGGCCGGGAGATACGCAGTATTTT.

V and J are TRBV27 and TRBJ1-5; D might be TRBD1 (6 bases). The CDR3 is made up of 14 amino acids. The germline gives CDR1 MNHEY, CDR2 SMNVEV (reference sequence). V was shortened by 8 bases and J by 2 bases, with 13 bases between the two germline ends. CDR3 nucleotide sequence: TGTGCCAGCGCCCTGAGGGGGGGCAATCAGCCCCAGCATTTT. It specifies CASALRGGNQPQHF.

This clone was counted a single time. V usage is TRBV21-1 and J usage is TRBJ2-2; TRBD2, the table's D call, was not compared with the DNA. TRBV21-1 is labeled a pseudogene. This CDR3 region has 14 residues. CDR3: CASSMGLHTGELFF. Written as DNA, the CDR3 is TGTGCCAGCAGCATGGGACTCCACACCGGGGAGCTGTTTTTT.

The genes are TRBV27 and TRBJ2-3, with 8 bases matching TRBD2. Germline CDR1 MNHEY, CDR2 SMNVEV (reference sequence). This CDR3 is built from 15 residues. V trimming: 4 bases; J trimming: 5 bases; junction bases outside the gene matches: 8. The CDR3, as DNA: TGTGCCAGCAGTTGGGCGGGGGGCCGGGGAGATACGCAGTATTTT. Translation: CASSWAGGRGDTQYF.

CDR3 protein: CASSLWSGGSYEQYF. The CDR3 nucleotides are TGTGCCAGCAGTTTATGGTCTGGGGGGTCCTACGAGCAGTACTTC. The chain employs TRBV28 and TRBJ2-7; weak D call: TRBD2 (6 bases). V dropped 0 bases and J dropped 1 base, with 10 bases sitting between them. Germline V CDR1 and CDR2: MDHEN, SYDVKM. The CDR3 loop spans 15 amino acids.

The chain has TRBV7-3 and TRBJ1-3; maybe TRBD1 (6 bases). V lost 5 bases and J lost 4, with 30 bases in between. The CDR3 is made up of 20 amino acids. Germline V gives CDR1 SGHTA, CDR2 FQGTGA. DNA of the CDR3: TGTGCCAGCAGCCGAATTATCTCCAAAGCTCCAGGGGCGTCGGGAAACACCATATATTTT. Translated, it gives CASSRIISKAPGASGNTIYF.

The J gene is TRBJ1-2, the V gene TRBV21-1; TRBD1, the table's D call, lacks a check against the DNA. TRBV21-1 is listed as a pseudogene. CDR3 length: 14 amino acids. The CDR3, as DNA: TGTGCCAGCAGCAACTGGACAGCTAACTATGGCTACACCTTC. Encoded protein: CASSNWTANYGYTF.

Written as DNA, the CDR3 is TGTGCCAGCAGTGTGCAGGGAGGCTCCTACGAGCAGTACTTC. It is translated as CASSVQGGSYEQYF. This chain connects TRBV2 to TRBJ2-7; D possibly corresponds to TRBD2 (6 bases). Germline CDR1 and CDR2: SNHLY and FYNNEI. The CDR3 is made up of 14 amino acids. V lost 4 bases to trimming and J lost 0 bases, with 10 bases between them.

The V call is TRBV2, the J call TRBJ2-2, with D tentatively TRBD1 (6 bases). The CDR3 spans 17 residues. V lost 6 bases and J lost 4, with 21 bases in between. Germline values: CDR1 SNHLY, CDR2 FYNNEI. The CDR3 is CASSPRGPRQVTGELFF. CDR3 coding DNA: TGTGCCAGCAGCCCCAGGGGTCCCAGACAGGTCACCGGGGAGCTGTTTTTT.

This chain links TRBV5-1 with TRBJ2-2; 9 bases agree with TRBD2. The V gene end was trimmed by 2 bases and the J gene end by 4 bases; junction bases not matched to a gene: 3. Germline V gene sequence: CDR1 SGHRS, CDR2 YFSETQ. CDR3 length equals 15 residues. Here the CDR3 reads CASSLAGGTTGELFF. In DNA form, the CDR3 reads TGCGCCAGCAGCTTAGCGGGGGGTACCACCGGGGAGCTGTTTTTT. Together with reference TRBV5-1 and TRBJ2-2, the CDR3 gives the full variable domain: KAGVTQTPRYLIKTRGQQVTLSCSPISGHRSVSWYQQTPGQGLQFLFEYFSETQRNKGNFPGRFSGRQFSNSRSEMNVSTLELGDSALYLCASSLAGGTTGELFFGEGSRLTVL.

This CDR3 is CAWGNGQSGNTIYF. As DNA, the CDR3 is TGTGCCTGGGGGAACGGGCAGTCTGGAAACACCATATATTTT. This chain joins TRBV30 and TRBJ1-3; unclear D gene. CDR1 GTSNPN and CDR2 SVGIG come from the germline V gene (reference sequence). This CDR3 has 14 residues. V lost 5 bases and J 1 base, leaving 12 bases between the germline ends. Supplemented by reference TRBV30 and TRBJ1-3, the full variable domain reads SQTIHQWPATLVQPVGSPLSLECTVEGTSNPNLYWYRQAAGRGLQLLFYSVGIGQISSEVPQNLSASRPQDRQFILSSKKLLLSDSGFYLCAWGNGQSGNTIYFGEGSWLTVV.

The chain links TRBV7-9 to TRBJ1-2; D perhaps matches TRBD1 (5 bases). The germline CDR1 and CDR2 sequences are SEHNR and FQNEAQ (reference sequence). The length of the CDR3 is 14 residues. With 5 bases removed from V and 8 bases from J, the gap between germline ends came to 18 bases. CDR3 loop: CASSASRDRGGYTF. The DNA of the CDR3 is TGTGCCAGCAGCGCGTCCCGGGACCGAGGGGGCTACACCTTC.

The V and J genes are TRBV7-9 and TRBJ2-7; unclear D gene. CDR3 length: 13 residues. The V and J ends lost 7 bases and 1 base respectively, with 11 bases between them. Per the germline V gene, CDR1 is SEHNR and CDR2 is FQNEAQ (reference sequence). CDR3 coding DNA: TGTGCCAGCACGGAAACAGCGTCCTACGAGCAGTACTTC. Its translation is CASTETASYEQYF.

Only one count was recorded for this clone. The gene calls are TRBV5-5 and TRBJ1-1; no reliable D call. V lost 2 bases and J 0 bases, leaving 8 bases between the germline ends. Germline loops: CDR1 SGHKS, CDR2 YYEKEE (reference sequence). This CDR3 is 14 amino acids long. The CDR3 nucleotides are TGTGCCAGCAGCTTCGCGGTGATGAACACTGAAGCTTTCTTT. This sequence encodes CASSFAVMNTEAFF.

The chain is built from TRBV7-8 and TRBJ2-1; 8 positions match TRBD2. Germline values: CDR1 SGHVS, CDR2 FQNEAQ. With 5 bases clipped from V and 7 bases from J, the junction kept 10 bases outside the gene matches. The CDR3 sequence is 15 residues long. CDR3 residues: CASSPRGTRENEQFF. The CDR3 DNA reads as TGTGCCAGCAGCCCAAGGGGGACTAGGGAAAATGAGCAGTTCTTC.

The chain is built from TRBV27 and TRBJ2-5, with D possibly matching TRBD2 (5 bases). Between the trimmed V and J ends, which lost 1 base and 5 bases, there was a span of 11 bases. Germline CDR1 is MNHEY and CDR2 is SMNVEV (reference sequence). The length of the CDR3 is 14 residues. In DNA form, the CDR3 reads TGTGCCAGCAGTTTATTGGCTAGCTACGAGACCCAGTACTTC. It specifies CASSLLASYETQYF.

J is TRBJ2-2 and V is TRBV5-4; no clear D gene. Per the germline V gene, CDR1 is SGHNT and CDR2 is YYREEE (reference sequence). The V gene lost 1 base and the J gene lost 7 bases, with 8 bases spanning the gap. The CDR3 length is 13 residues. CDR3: CASSLRVGGELFF. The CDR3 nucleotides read TGTGCCAGCAGCTTGCGCGTAGGCGGGGAGCTGTTTTTT.

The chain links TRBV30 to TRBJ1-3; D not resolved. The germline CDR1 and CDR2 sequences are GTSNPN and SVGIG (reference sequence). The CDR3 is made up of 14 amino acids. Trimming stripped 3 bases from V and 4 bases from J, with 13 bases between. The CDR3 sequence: CAWRKDPSGNTIYF. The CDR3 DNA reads TGTGCCTGGAGAAAGGACCCGTCCGGAAACACCATATATTTT.

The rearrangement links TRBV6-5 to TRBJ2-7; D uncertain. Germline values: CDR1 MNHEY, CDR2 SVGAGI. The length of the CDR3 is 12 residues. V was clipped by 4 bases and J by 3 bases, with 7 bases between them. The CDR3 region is CASSSRFYEQYF. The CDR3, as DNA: TGTGCCAGCAGTTCCCGGTTCTACGAGCAGTACTTC.